This T cell receptor (beta chain) is from a study of T cell repertoires in cytomegalovirus infection. On the study more broadly: CMV infection and matching HLA type were both indicated by public TCR beta signatures. Study-wide points: CMV-specific TCR beta clonotypes restricted by HLA-C were the ones dominating the ex vivo response. Accumulated public TCR beta family frequency recognized individuals carrying CMV together with the relevant HLA.

TCRdb fed the reads into MiXCR, producing one record per CDR3 protein. The top ten clones hold 6.5% to 10% of a sample with 600,000 to 800,000 distinct CDR3 sequences, 20% to 25% of them seen once. This clonotype was counted ten times or more. Its cognate antigen is unknown. This CDR3 has 11 amino acids. V was clipped by 6 bases and J by 5 bases, with 7 bases between them. Germline V lookup: CDR1 MDHEN, CDR2 SYDVKM. This TCR came from a human donor in good health (CMV status not recorded). Some clones in this sample may be carry-over from other donors' samples. Sequenced input: CD8+ T cells from PBMCs. The V and J genes are TRBV28 and TRBJ2-5; no definite D call. The CDR3: CASSLAETQYF. The CDR3 bases are TGTGCCAGCAGCTTAGCCGAGACCCAGTACTTC.